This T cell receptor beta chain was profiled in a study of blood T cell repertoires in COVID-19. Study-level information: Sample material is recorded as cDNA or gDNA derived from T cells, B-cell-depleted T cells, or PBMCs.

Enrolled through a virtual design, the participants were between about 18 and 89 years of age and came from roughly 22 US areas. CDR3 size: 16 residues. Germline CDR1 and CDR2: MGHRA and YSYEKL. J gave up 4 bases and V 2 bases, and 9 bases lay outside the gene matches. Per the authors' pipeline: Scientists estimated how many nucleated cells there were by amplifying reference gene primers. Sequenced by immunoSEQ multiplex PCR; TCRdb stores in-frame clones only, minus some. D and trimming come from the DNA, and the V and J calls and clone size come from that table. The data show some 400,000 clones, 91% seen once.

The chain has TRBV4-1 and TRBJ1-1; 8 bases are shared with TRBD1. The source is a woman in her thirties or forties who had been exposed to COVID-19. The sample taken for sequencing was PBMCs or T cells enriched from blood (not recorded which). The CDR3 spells CASSQIAPGQGTEAFF. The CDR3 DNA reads TGCGCCAGCAGCCAAATTGCCCCCGGACAGGGCACTGAAGCTTTCTTT.